This T cell receptor (beta chain) was recorded in a study of cytomegalovirus exposure and HLA in healthy donors. Study context: Genotyping showed around 80% of 398 donors falling in the Caucasian-associated ancestry cluster.

This PCR relied on a set of 60 Vbeta primers and 13 Jbeta primers. Using immunoSEQ multiplex PCR, the repertoire was profiled, and TCRdb retains in-frame clones only, with some absent. The table records approximately 100,000 clones, over 70% of them present only once. Each of the donors was a healthy bone marrow donor. This CDR3 spans 16 amino acids. Trimming at V came to 2 bases and at J to 1 base, leaving 7 bases not matched to a gene. Germline V gene data show CDR1 as MNHEY and CDR2 as SVGAGI. A note on this clone: What it binds is unknown.

Study conclusions and caveats: TCR beta V segments were, for the most part, productive about 87% or about 30% of the time in an earlier analysis.

The V gene is TRBV6-5, the J gene TRBJ2-5; TRBD1 matches at 7 bases. The sequence derives from a male donor in good health and CMV-seropositive. The sequenced sample consisted of PBMCs. The CDR3 region is CASSYSLGTAQETQYF. The CDR3 nucleotides read TGTGCCAGCAGTTACAGTCTTGGGACAGCCCAAGAGACCCAGTACTTC.